The T cell receptor beta chain described here comes from a study of radiotherapy plus CTLA-4 blockade in lung cancer. Unmatched junction bases numbered 6, after V lost 6 bases and J lost 0 bases. This CDR3 has 15 residues. CDR1 MNHNS and CDR2 SASEGT come from the germline V gene. TCRdb's copy holds only in-frame clones and misses some; the assay was immunoSEQ multiplex PCR. The data contain about 81,000 clones, less than 80% of them singletons. The source material was peripheral blood, sampled from a patient treated with radiotherapy plus ipilimumab. This TCR came from a human donor with non-small cell lung cancer that progressed on radiotherapy plus ipilimumab. V and J are TRBV6-1 and TRBJ2-7; the match to TRBD2 covers 9 bases. CDR3 coding DNA: TGTGCCAGCAGGGGAGCGGGAGGAAGCTCCTACGAGCAGTACTTC. Translating gives CASRGAGGSSYEQYF.